The text below deals with one T cell receptor (beta chain). Generated by immunoSEQ multiplex PCR, the TCRdb table keeps only in-frame clones and is missing some. Counted here are 350,000 or so clones, roughly 86% occurring once; the ten biggest clones make up approximately 0.93%. The sample originates from a study of blood T cell repertoires in COVID-19. For the study at large: Sites in the United States, Italy and Spain provided acute and convalescent COVID-19 samples.

The germline V gene encodes CDR1 MNHEY and CDR2 SMNVEV (reference sequence). Trimming removed 0 bases from V and 4 bases from J, with 12 bases in between. This CDR3 has 15 amino acids. Living in about two dozen US areas, the participants were between roughly 18 and 89 years of age. Researchers sorted participants into cohorts using their self-reported clinical history. Sequencing was carried out using PBMCs or T cells enriched from blood (not recorded which). The chain couples TRBV27 to TRBJ1-2; maybe TRBD1 (6 bases). This TCR came from a woman in her thirties who had been exposed to COVID-19. In DNA, the CDR3 is TGTGCCAGCAGTTTATCCTCTGGACAGTCCTATGGCTACACCTTC. This translates into CASSLSSGQSYGYTF.